This is a list of T cell receptor beta chains from one sample in a study of control samples from healthy donors and cancer patients. TCRdb keeps only in-frame clones here, not all; method: immunoSEQ multiplex PCR. The sample lists roughly 400,000 clones, 90% occurring once. The sequencing input was PBMCs. The source is a man aged 35 to 55 with head and neck cancer. Both conserved end residues are part of each CDR3. The D gene is left open where the match is weak. Clone size appears in some rows only: once, few, many, or a class for an expanded clone.

J	size	length	V	D	CDR3	DNA
TRBJ1-4	.	15	TRBV5-6	.	CASSLRGQTNEKLFF	TGTGCCAGCAGCTTGAGAGGGCAGACTAATGAAAAACTGTTTTTT
TRBJ2-2	.	11	TRBV2	.	CASTDTGELFF	TGTGCCAGCACGGACACCGGGGAGCTGTTTTTT
TRBJ2-1	.	14	TRBV4-2	.	CASSQDSYYNEQFF	TGTGCCAGCAGCCAAGATAGCTATTACAATGAGCAGTTCTTC
TRBJ2-3	.	17	TRBV6-4	TRBD2	CASSRLYRGGSTDTQYF	TGTGCCAGCAGCCGACTCTACCGGGGGGGAAGCACAGATACGCAGTATTTT
TRBJ2-3	.	14	TRBV11-3	TRBD1	CASSGRGRGDTQYF	TGTGCCAGCAGTGGCAGGGGGCGCGGAGATACGCAGTATTTT
TRBJ2-7	.	15	TRBV11-1	TRBD1	CASSLYQGASYEQYF	TGTGCCAGCAGCTTGTATCAGGGGGCATCCTACGAGCAGTACTTC
TRBJ1-4	.	17	TRBV13	.	CASSPNGQLATNEKLFF	TGTGCCAGCAGCCCTAATGGACAGCTTGCAACTAATGAAAAACTGTTTTTT
TRBJ2-7	.	13	TRBV4-1	.	CASSPTYSYEQYF	TGCGCCAGCAGCCCTACTTACAGCTACGAGCAGTACTTC
TRBJ2-1	.	16	TRBV5-5	.	CASSLPSGGAYNEQFF	TGTGCCAGCAGCCTCCCGTCGGGCGGGGCCTACAATGAGCAGTTCTTC
TRBJ1-5	once	13	TRBV27	TRBD1	CASRGQANQPQHF	TGTGCCAGCAGAGGACAGGCGAATCAGCCCCAGCATTTT
TRBJ2-7	.	17	TRBV9	TRBD2	CASSKGASGGSSYEQYF	TGTGCCAGCTCCAAGGGGGCCAGCGGGGGGAGCTCCTACGAGCAGTACTTC
TRBJ1-4	.	16	TRBV6-1	.	CASSVGAGSTNEKLFF	TGTGCCAGCAGTGTGGGGGCGGGGTCAACTAATGAAAAACTGTTTTTT
TRBJ1-1	.	14	TRBV5-6	TRBD1	CASSWDSTTTEAFF	TGTGCCAGCAGCTGGGACAGCACCACCACTGAAGCTTTCTTT
TRBJ2-1	.	13	TRBV7-3	.	CASSLTGNNEQFF	TGTGCCAGCAGCTTAACAGGAAACAATGAGCAGTTCTTC
TRBJ1-3	.	14	TRBV2	.	CASTDVGVENTIYF	TGTGCCAGCACCGATGTGGGGGTGGAAAACACCATATATTTT
TRBJ1-1	.	13	TRBV5-1	.	CASSPSGFAEAFF	TGCGCCAGCAGCCCCTCGGGGTTCGCCGAAGCTTTCTTT
TRBJ2-1	.	14	TRBV7-2	.	CASSLGLGGLEQFF	TGTGCCAGCAGCTTAGGACTAGGGGGGCTTGAGCAGTTCTTC
TRBJ1-1	.	15	TRBV9	.	CASSGSSGALLEAFF	TGTGCCAGCAGCGGATCTTCGGGGGCCCTTTTGGAAGCTTTCTTT
TRBJ2-1	.	15	TRBV10-3	TRBD2	CAISESSGGAYEQFF	TGTGCCATCAGTGAGTCAAGCGGGGGGGCCTATGAGCAGTTCTTC
TRBJ1-6	.	17	TRBV30	.	CAWRETEVSSYNSPLHF	TGTGCCTGGAGGGAAACAGAAGTGAGCTCCTATAATTCACCCCTCCACTTT
TRBJ2-7	.	12	TRBV28	.	CASSSTPGQQYF	TGTGCCAGCAGTTCGACCCCGGGACAGCAGTACTTC
TRBJ2-5	.	13	TRBV5-1	.	CASSTGSQETQYF	TGCGCCAGCAGCACTGGATCGCAAGAGACCCAGTACTTC
TRBJ2-5	.	14	TRBV28	.	CASSLGWGQETQYF	TGTGCCAGCAGCCTCGGGTGGGGTCAAGAGACCCAGTACTTC
TRBJ1-2	.	16	TRBV27	.	CASSLSISGGYYGYTF	TGTGCCAGCAGTTTATCGATTAGTGGGGGCTACTATGGCTACACCTTC
TRBJ1-1	.	14	TRBV5-4	.	CASSLSPMNTEAFF	TGTGCCAGCAGCTTGTCTCCCATGAACACTGAAGCTTTCTTT
TRBJ1-5	.	13	TRBV27	.	CASSPTMDQPQHF	TGTGCCAGCAGCCCCACTATGGACCAGCCCCAGCATTTT
TRBJ2-7	.	13	TRBV3-1/TRBV3-2	TRBD1	CASSQGQGGEQYF	TGTGCCAGCAGCCAAGGACAGGGGGGCGAGCAGTACTTC
TRBJ2-4	.	13	TRBV6-1	.	CASSDPWGNIQYF	TGTGCCAGCAGTGATCCCTGGGGAAACATTCAGTACTTC
TRBJ2-7	.	13	TRBV5-1	.	CASSLASEYEQYF	TGCGCCAGCAGCTTGGCCTCTGAATACGAGCAGTACTTC
TRBJ1-4	once	15	TRBV24-1	.	CATSEGGSKSEKLFF	TGTGCCACCAGTGAGGGAGGGAGCAAGTCTGAAAAACTGTTTTTT
TRBJ2-6	.	15	TRBV4-2	TRBD1	CASSPTGAGANVLTF	TGTGCCAGCAGCCCAACAGGGGCTGGGGCCAACGTCCTGACTTTC
TRBJ1-1	.	12	TRBV12-3/TRBV12-4	.	CASSWGDTEAFF	TGTGCCAGCAGTTGGGGTGACACTGAAGCTTTCTTT
TRBJ2-7	.	15	TRBV6-5	.	CASSYKKVGPYEQYF	TGTGCCAGCAGTTACAAGAAGGTGGGGCCTTACGAGCAGTACTTC
TRBJ2-5	.	16	TRBV5-1	TRBD1	CASSFGQGARLETQYF	TGCGCCAGCAGCTTTGGACAGGGGGCGCGGTTGGAGACCCAGTACTTC
TRBJ1-1	.	16	TRBV6-5	.	CASSYDPWGSPRGAFF	TGTGCCAGCAGTTACGACCCTTGGGGTTCACCAAGGGGGGCTTTCTTT
TRBJ2-1	.	11	TRBV10-2	.	CASSVLEEQFF	TGCGCCAGCAGTGTTTTGGAGGAACAGTTCTTC
TRBJ1-1	.	13	TRBV29-1	.	CSVDQGWNTEAFF	TGCAGCGTTGATCAGGGGTGGAACACTGAAGCTTTCTTT
TRBJ2-1	.	12	TRBV29-1	.	CSVRVVDHEQFF	TGCAGCGTCCGAGTTGTGGATCATGAGCAGTTCTTC
TRBJ1-5	.	10	TRBV6-5	.	CASSRQPQHF	TGTGCCAGCAGTAGGCAGCCCCAGCATTTT
TRBJ1-1	.	12	TRBV5-5	.	CASRVKNTEAFF	TGTGCCAGCAGAGTGAAGAACACTGAAGCTTTCTTT
TRBJ2-3	.	14	TRBV7-8	.	CASSQMPLADTQYF	TGTGCCAGCAGCCAAATGCCTCTTGCAGATACGCAGTATTTT
TRBJ1-5	.	12	TRBV10-3	.	CAISESGQPQHF	TGTGCCATCAGTGAGTCGGGTCAGCCCCAGCATTTT
TRBJ2-5	few	15	TRBV3-1/TRBV3-2	.	CASSQDGLAQETQYF	TGTGCCAGCAGCCAAGATGGACTGGCCCAAGAGACCCAGTACTTC
TRBJ1-2	.	14	TRBV7-8	TRBD1	CASSILGQAGGYTF	TGTGCCAGCAGCATCCTAGGACAGGCGGGGGGCTACACCTTC
TRBJ2-7	.	12	TRBV29-1	.	CSVEGATYEQYF	TGCAGCGTTGAAGGCGCTACCTACGAGCAGTACTTC